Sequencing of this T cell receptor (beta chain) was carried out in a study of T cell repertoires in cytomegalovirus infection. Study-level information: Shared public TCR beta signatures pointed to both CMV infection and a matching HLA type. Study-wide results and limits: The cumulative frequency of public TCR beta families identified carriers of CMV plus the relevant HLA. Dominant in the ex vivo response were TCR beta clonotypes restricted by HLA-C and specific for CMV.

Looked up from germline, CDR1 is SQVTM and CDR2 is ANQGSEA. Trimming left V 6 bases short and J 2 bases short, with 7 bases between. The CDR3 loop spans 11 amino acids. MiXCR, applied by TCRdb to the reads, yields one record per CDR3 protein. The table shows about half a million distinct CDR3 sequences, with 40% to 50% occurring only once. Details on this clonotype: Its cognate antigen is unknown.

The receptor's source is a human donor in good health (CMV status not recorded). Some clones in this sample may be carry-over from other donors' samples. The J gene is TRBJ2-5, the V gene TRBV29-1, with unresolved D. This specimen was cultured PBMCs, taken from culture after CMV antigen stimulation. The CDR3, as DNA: TGCAGCGTCAACAAACAAGAGACCCAGTACTTC. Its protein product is CSVNKQETQYF.